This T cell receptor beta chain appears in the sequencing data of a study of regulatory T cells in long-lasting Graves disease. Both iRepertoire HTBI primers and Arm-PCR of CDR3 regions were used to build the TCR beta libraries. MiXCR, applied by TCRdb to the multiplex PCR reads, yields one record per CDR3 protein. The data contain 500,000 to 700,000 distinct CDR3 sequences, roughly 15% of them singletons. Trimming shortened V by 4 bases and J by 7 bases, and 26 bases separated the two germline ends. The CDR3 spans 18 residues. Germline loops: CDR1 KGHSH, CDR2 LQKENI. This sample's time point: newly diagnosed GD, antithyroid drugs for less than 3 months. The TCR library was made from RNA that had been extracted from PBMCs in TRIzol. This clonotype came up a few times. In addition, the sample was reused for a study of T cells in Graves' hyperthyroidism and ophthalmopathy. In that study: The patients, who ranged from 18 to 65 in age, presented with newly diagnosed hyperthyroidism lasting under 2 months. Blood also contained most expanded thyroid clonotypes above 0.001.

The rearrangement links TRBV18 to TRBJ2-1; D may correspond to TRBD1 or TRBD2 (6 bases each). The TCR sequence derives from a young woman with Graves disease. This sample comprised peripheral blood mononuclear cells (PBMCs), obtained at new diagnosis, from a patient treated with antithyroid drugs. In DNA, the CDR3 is TGTGCCAGCTCACTTTTCGTCAACAGGGCCGCAGGAGGGAATGAGCAGTTCTTC. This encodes CASSLFVNRAAGGNEQFF.